What follows are 11 T cell receptor beta chains derived from one specimen sequenced in a study of a mutant IDH1 vaccine in newly diagnosed glioma. Only in-frame clones appear in the TCRdb table, and some are missing; sequencing was by immunoSEQ multiplex PCR. The sample contains 40,000 to 50,000 clones, around four fifths of which appear only once. Their cognate antigens are unknown. Time point described: week 23, last vaccination. The vaccine gave 300 ug of a 20-mer mutant IDH1 peptide subcutaneously per dose. Sequencing used PBMCs, obtained from a glioma patient whose treatment included an IDH1 peptide vaccine. These receptor sequences come from a man between 50 and 59 years old with glioma.

This clone was detected only once. The gene calls are TRBV7-9 and TRBJ1-2; 10 bases line up with TRBD1. With 5 bases clipped from V and 0 bases from J, the junction kept 6 bases outside the gene matches. Germline V gene data show CDR1 as SEHNR and CDR2 as FQNEAQ (reference sequence). There are 16 residues in the CDR3. CDR3 coding DNA: TGTGCCAGCAGCACCCGGGACAGGGGAGCTAACTATGGCTACACCTTC. Translating gives CASSTRDRGANYGYTF.

V is TRBV6-5 and J is TRBJ1-2, with D possibly matching TRBD1 (5 bases). This CDR3 has 13 residues. V dropped 3 bases and J dropped 4 bases, with 9 bases sitting between them. Germline-derived CDR1 and CDR2 are MNHEY and SVGAGI. CDR3 in amino acids: CASSYDSSYGYTF. The CDR3 nucleotides are TGTGCCAGCAGTTATGACAGCTCCTATGGCTACACCTTC.

The chain joins TRBV5-1 to TRBJ2-1, with 7 bases identical to TRBD1. V was pared by 0 bases and J by 10 bases, with 4 bases of the junction left unmatched. This CDR3 is 13 amino acids long. Germline V gives CDR1 SGHRS, CDR2 YFSETQ. CDR3 protein: CASSLGTGAEQFF. In DNA form, the CDR3 reads TGCGCCAGCAGCTTGGGAACAGGGGCCGAGCAGTTCTTC.

This rearrangement joins TRBV6-6 to TRBJ1-4, with 8 positions matching TRBD1. Germline CDR1 is MNHNY and CDR2 is SVGAGI (reference sequence). With 2 bases clipped from V and 8 bases from J, the junction kept 4 bases outside the gene matches. CDR3 size: 14 residues. CDR3 sequence: CASSYPDRGEKLFF. As DNA, the CDR3 is TGTGCCAGCAGTTACCCCGACAGGGGAGAAAAACTGTTTTTT.

The V call is TRBV9, the J call TRBJ1-1; D is perhaps TRBD1 (5 bases). The CDR3 has 15 residues. Trimming left V 3 bases short and J 0 bases short, with 12 bases between. Germline loops: CDR1 SGDLS, CDR2 YYNGEE. The chain's CDR3 is CASSGGGVMNTEAFF. The CDR3 region has the DNA TGTGCCAGCAGCGGGGGAGGGGTCATGAACACTGAAGCTTTCTTT. The whole variable domain, filled in from reference TRBV9 and TRBJ1-1, reads DSGVTQTPKHLITATGQRVTLRCSPRSGDLSVYWYQQSLDQGLQFLIQYYNGEERAKGNILERFSAQQFPDLHSELNLSSLELGDSALYFCASSGGGVMNTEAFFGQGTRLTVV.

The gene calls are TRBV21-1 and TRBJ2-6. TRBV21-1 is a pseudogene. The CDR3 contains 17 residues. The CDR3 bases are TGTGCCAGCAGCAAAGGGGTGAGGGGAGCAGGGGCCAACGTCCTGACTTTC. This encodes CASSKGVRGAGANVLTF.

This chain uses TRBV5-1 with TRBJ1-1, with D possibly matching TRBD1 (6 bases). CDR1 and CDR2 from the germline V gene are SGHRS and YFSETQ. The V end was cut by 4 bases, the J end by 4 bases, with 11 bases between. This CDR3 has 13 residues. The CDR3, as DNA: TGCGCCAGCAGCAGACAGGAGACCACTGAAGCTTTCTTT. Its protein is CASSRQETTEAFF.

This rearrangement joins TRBV19 to TRBJ2-1; D might be TRBD1 or TRBD2, each matching 5 bases. Germline V CDR1 and CDR2: LNHDA, SQIVND (reference sequence). The CDR3 has 14 amino acids. Trimming shortened V by 7 bases and J by 12 bases, and 22 bases separated the two germline ends. CDR3 in DNA: TGTGCCAGTAAGAGGGGCAGGAACAATGATGTGCAGTTCTTC. This codes for CASKRGRNNDVQFF.

The gene calls are TRBV2 and TRBJ2-3; possibly TRBD1 for D (6 bases). This CDR3 is 13 amino acids long. Germline CDR1 and CDR2: SNHLY and FYNNEI. V was trimmed by 7 bases and J by 1 base, leaving 9 bases between them. The CDR3 here is CASNRQGTDTQYF. The CDR3 region has the DNA TGTGCCAGCAACCGACAGGGCACAGATACGCAGTATTTT.

This clone has a handful of counts. CDR3 in amino acids: CASSGGQNYGYTF. The DNA for the CDR3 is TGTGCCAGCTCTGGCGGACAAAACTATGGCTACACCTTC. V and J are TRBV18 and TRBJ1-2; D might be TRBD1 (5 bases). Germline loops: CDR1 KGHSH, CDR2 LQKENI. V lost 6 bases, J lost 2 bases, and 10 bases lay in between. CDR3 length: 13 amino acids.

The V gene is TRBV21-1, the J gene TRBJ2-1; no DNA check was done on the table's D call, TRBD1. TRBV21-1 counts as a pseudogene. This CDR3 contains 19 residues. CDR3 residues: CASSKGRTGGPVSYNEQFF. For the CDR3, the DNA is TGTGCCAGCAGCAAAGGGCGGACAGGGGGCCCCGTATCCTACAATGAGCAGTTCTTC.